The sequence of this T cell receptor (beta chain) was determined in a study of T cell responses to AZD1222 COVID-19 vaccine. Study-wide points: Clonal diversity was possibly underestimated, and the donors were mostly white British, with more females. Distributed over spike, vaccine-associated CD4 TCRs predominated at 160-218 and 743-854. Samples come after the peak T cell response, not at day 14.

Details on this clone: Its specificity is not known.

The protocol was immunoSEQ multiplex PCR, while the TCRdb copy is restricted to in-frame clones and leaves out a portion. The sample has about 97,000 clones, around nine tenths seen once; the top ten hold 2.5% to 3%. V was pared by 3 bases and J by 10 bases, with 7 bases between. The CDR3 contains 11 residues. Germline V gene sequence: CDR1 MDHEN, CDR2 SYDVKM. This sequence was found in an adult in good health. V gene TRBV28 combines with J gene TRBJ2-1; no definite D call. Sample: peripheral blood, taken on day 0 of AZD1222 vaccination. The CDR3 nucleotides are TGTGCCAGCAGTTTTAGGACCGAGCAGTTCTTC. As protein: CASSFRTEQFF.